This T cell receptor (delta chain) was identified in a study of γδ T cells in repeated Plasmodium falciparum infection (dated by TCRdb to about 2021). For context, the study as a whole: Malian children exposed to intense seasonal malaria transmission were enrolled in the natural-infection arm and compared with Australian children matched for age and gender. The study looked at how repeated Plasmodium falciparum infection shapes the human gammadelta T cell repertoire, using both natural infection in Mali and controlled human malaria infection. The gammadelta TCR repertoires from Mali were analysed in two ways: cross-sectionally during periods with no transmission, and longitudinally across episodes of acute febrile malaria. Samples from controlled-infection subjects were taken at baseline, just before selected infections, and 21 days after each infection. Four controlled human malaria infections were administered to about 5 malaria-naive U.S. adults over 644 days by bites from P. falciparum NF54-infected Anopheles stephensi mosquitoes. Overall study results and their limits: Because the controlled-infection cohort was small, analysis of inter-individual variability in gammadelta T cell responses was limited. The Malian cohort came from a small rural village of predominantly one ethnic group, limiting generalizability. Compared with the repertoires of Australian children, the Vdelta2-negative gammadelta TCR repertoires of Malian children appeared more clonally expanded, less diverse and less shared. A highly stable polyclonal repertoire over time and infection, with many inter-individual overlapping TCRgamma sequences, was shown by Vgamma9/Vdelta2+ TCR repertoires. Waves of new clonotype selection in Vdelta2-negative, largely Vdelta1+, gammadelta TCR repertoires appeared to be driven by repeated controlled infections.

Vgamma9/Vdelta2+ and Vdelta2-negative gammadelta T cell populations were flow-sorted from peripheral blood mononuclear cells for bulk TCR repertoire analysis. This clone was counted at least ten times. Its target antigen remains unknown. The TCRdb protein comes from a much larger clone and disagrees with this DNA's translation at residue 11, likely due to a read error; the protein given here is derived from the DNA. Reading the germline V gene gives CDR1 GEAIGNYY and CDR2 EKD. Including the terminal cysteine and phenylalanine, the CDR3 comprises 15 residues. Only the CDR3 DNA is retained, 45 bases long and in frame from the first base. Library creation used multiplex PCR. Sequencing used an Illumina MiSeq. From each sorted gammadelta T cell sample, both TCR gamma (TRG) and TCR delta (TRD) chains were sequenced. For the original study's pipeline: The repertoire analyses used clonotype tree plots, the accumulated frequency of the top 20 clonotypes, and diversity index (DI) and D75 metrics. TCRdb reprocessed the public reads with the caller CATT; rows with the same DNA were merged afterwards. The V and J calls here are based on TCRdb, not the publication. In this sample the table shows around 52,000 delta-chain clones, 1.5% to 2% of which occur a single time. The ten top clones hold 15% of the sample.

The sequenced sample was gamma-delta T cells from blood. The chain uses TRDV2 and TRDJ1, and the D gene may be TRDD3, 6 bases matching. This clonotype was sampled from a pool of human donors (malaria-infected and uninfected, not separated). The DNA reads TGTGCCTGTGACACCGTGGGGGGGTACACCAATAAACTCATCTTT. Translated, this is CACDTVGGYTNKLIF.